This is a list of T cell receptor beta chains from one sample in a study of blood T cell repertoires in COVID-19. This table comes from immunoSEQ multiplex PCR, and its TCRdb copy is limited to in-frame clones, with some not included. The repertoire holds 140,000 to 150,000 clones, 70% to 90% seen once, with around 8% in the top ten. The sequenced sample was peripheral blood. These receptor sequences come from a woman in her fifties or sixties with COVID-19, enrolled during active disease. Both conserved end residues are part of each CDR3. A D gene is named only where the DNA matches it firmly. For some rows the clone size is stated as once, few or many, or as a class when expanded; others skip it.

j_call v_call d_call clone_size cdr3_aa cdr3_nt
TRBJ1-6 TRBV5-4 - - CASSPFTENNSPLHF TGTGCCAGCAGCCCGTTCACAGAAAATAATTCACCCCTCCACTTT
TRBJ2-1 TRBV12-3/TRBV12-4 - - CASSFGGDNEQFF TGTGCCAGCAGTTTCGGCGGGGACAATGAGCAGTTCTTC
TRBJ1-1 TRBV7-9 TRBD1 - CASSPGTGEAFF TGTGCCAGCAGCCCAGGGACAGGTGAAGCTTTCTTT
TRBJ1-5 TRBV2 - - CASSEGEDGNQPQHF TGTGCCAGCAGTGAAGGGGAGGACGGCAATCAGCCCCAGCATTTT
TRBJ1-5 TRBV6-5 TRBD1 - CASSYGQVQPQHF TGTGCCAGCAGTTACGGACAGGTTCAGCCCCAGCATTTT
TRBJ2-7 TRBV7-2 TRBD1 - CASSRDRESYEQYF TGTGCCAGCAGCCGGGACAGGGAATCCTACGAGCAGTACTTC
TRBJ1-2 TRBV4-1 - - CASSQEPGKQRGGYTF TGCGCCAGCAGCCAAGAACCTGGAAAGCAACGGGGAGGCTACACCTTC
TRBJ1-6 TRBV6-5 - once CASSRPESPLHF TGTGCCAGCAGTCGCCCCGAGTCACCCCTCCACTTT
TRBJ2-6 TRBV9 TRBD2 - CASSVATRESGANVLTF TGTGCCAGCAGCGTAGCGACGCGGGAGTCGGGGGCCAACGTCCTGACTTTC
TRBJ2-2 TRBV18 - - CASSPGQANTGELFF TGTGCCAGCTCGCCAGGGCAGGCGAACACCGGGGAGCTGTTTTTT
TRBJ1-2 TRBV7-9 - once CASSLEMGLSYGYTF TGTGCCAGCAGCTTAGAGATGGGGCTCTCCTATGGCTACACCTTC
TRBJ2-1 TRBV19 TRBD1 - CASSGRGHEQFF TGTGCCAGTAGTGGCAGGGGGCATGAGCAGTTCTTC
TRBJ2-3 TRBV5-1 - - CASSFVADTQYF TGCGCCAGCAGCTTTGTCGCAGATACGCAGTATTTT
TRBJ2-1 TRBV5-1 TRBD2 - CASRLAGRWSGDEQFF TGCGCCAGCAGACTAGCGGGGAGGTGGAGTGGGGATGAGCAGTTCTTC
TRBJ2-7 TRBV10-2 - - CASSEWESYEQYF TGCGCCAGCAGTGAGTGGGAGTCCTACGAGCAGTACTTC
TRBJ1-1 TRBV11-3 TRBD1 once CASSSTGGRTEAFF TGTGCCAGCAGCTCTACAGGGGGGCGTACTGAAGCTTTCTTT
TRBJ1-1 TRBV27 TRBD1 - CASRETGETEAFF TGTGCCAGCAGGGAAACAGGGGAGACTGAAGCTTTCTTT
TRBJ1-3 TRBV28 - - CASSPSTGSSGNTIYF TGTGCCAGCAGTCCGAGTACGGGGTCCTCTGGAAACACCATATATTTT
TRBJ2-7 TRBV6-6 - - CASSPMGPRYEQYF TGTGCCAGCAGTCCCATGGGGCCACGGTACGAGCAGTACTTC
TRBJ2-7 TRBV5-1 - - CASSFGGTYEQYF TGCGCCAGCAGCTTCGGGGGAACCTACGAGCAGTACTTC
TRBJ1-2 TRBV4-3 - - CASSQAPPQGHGYTF TGCGCCAGCAGCCAAGCCCCCCCCCAGGGGCATGGCTACACCTTC
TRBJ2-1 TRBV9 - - CASSVAGHYNEQFF TGTGCCAGCAGCGTAGCTGGACACTACAATGAGCAGTTCTTC
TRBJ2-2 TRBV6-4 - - CASSEQGTGELFF TGTGCCAGCAGCGAGCAGGGCACCGGGGAGCTGTTTTTT
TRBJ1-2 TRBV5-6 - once CASSIGTPVRGYTF TGTGCCAGCAGCATCGGGACACCTGTGCGGGGCTACACCTTC
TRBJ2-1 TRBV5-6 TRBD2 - CASSSETSGGWSYNEQFF TGTGCCAGCAGCTCGGAGACTAGCGGGGGGTGGTCCTACAATGAGCAGTTCTTC
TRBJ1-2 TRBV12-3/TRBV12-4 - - CASSRTRVTYTF TGTGCCAGCAGTCGGACAAGGGTGACCTACACCTTC
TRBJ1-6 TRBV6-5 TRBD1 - CASSPDRVRSPLHF TGTGCCAGCAGTCCAGACAGGGTCCGCTCACCCCTCCACTTT
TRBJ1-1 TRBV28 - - CAIIGAGVRDGTEAFF TGTGCCATCATAGGGGCGGGAGTCCGGGACGGCACTGAAGCTTTCTTT
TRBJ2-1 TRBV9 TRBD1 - CASSVGGQGSYNEQFF TGTGCCAGCAGCGTAGGAGGACAGGGGTCGTACAATGAGCAGTTCTTC
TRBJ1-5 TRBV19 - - CASSTGGRQPQHF TGTGCCAGTAGTACCGGGGGGCGCCAGCCCCAGCATTTT
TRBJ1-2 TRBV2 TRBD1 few CASWTGGDYGYTF TGTGCCAGCTGGACAGGGGGTGACTATGGCTACACCTTC
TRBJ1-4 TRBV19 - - CASRTAGRGEKLFF TGTGCCAGTAGAACGGCAGGGCGGGGGGAAAAACTGTTTTTT
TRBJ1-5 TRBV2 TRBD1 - CASSAYGTGLVSNQPQHF TGTGCCAGCAGTGCCTACGGGACAGGGTTAGTTAGCAATCAGCCCCAGCATTTT
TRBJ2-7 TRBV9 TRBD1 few CASSGTGATNEQYF TGTGCCAGCAGCGGTACAGGGGCTACTAACGAGCAGTACTTC
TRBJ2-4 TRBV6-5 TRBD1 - CASSPSQGTVNIQYF TGTGCCAGCAGTCCATCACAGGGGACGGTTAACATTCAGTACTTC
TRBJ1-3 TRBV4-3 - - CASSQVYTVYGNTIYF TGCGCCAGCAGCCAAGTGTATACGGTGTACGGAAACACCATATATTTT
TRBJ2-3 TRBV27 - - CASSRFRTSTDTQYF TGTGCCAGCAGTAGGTTCCGGACTAGCACAGATACGCAGTATTTT
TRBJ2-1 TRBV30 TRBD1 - CAWKQGFRSNNEQFF TGTGCCTGGAAACAGGGGTTTCGGTCCAACAATGAGCAGTTCTTC
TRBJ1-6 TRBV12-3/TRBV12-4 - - CASSFPFSPLHF TGTGCCAGCAGTTTCCCTTTTTCACCCCTCCACTTT
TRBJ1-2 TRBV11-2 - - CASSLARDTINGYTF TGTGCCAGCAGCTTAGCCCGGGACACCATCAATGGCTACACCTTC
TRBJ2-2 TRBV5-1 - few CASRRGTGELFF TGCGCCAGCAGAAGGGGCACCGGGGAGCTGTTTTTT
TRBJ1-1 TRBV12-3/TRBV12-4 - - CASSLRERTGAFF TGTGCCAGCAGTTTACGGGAGAGGACTGGAGCTTTCTTT
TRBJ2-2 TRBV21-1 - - CASSKEVSGGPNTGELFF TGTGCCAGCAGCAAAGAAGTTAGCGGGGGACCGAACACCGGGGAGCTGTTTTTT